This TCR beta chain was sequenced in a study of shared clonotypes between healthy human individuals. This clone occurred once. The CDR3 totals 13 residues. Germline V gene data show CDR1 as KGHSH and CDR2 as LQKENI. V was shortened by 2 bases and J by 7 bases, with 9 bases between the two germline ends. TCRdb's table, derived via immunoSEQ multiplex PCR, lists solely in-frame clones and lacks some. Found here are approximately 2.4 million clones, 90% to 96% of them singletons; the top ten hold around 0.13%. The clonotype was recovered from a man between 18 and 35 years old in good health. The rearrangement uses TRBV18 and TRBJ2-1; D remains unclear. The sequenced sample consisted of naive CD4+ T cells sorted from blood. Documented subset: CD45RA+ positively selected. CDR3 residues: CASSPLQANEQFF. CDR3 bases: TGTGCCAGCTCACCATTGCAGGCGAATGAGCAGTTCTTC.